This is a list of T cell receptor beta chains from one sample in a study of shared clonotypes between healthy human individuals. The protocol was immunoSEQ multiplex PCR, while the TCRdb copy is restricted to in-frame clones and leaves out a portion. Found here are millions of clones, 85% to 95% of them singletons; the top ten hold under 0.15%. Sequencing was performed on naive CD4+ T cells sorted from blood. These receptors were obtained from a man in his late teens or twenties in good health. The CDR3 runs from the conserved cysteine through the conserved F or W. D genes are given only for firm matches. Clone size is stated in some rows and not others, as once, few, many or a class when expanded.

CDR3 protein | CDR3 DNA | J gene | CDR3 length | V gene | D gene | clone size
CASSTGTNEQFF | TGCGCCAGCAGCACAGGGACCAATGAGCAGTTCTTC | TRBJ2-1 | 12 | TRBV5-1 | NA | NA
CASSLDLVSAGGAADTQYF | TGTGCCAGCAGCTTAGATTTAGTGTCGGCGGGAGGTGCGGCAGATACGCAGTATTTT | TRBJ2-3 | 19 | TRBV7-9 | TRBD2 | once
CASRDGGETQYF | TGTGCCAGTCGCGATGGTGGTGAGACCCAGTACTTC | TRBJ2-5 | 12 | TRBV6-5 | NA | NA
CASSRTGGGSYEQYF | TGTGCCAGCAGCCGGACTGGCGGGGGGTCCTACGAGCAGTACTTC | TRBJ2-7 | 15 | TRBV7-6 | TRBD2 | NA
CASSLEGGNYEQYF | TGTGCCAGCAGTTTAGAAGGGGGGAATTACGAGCAGTACTTC | TRBJ2-7 | 14 | TRBV27 | NA | NA
CASSNNEQFF | TGTGCCAGCAGTAACAATGAGCAGTTCTTC | TRBJ2-1 | 10 | TRBV2 | NA | NA
CASTTRRDSSYNEQFF | TGTGCCAGCACAACCCGCAGGGATAGCTCCTACAATGAGCAGTTCTTC | TRBJ2-1 | 16 | TRBV28 | NA | NA
CASSVEGGNSPLHF | TGTGCCAGCAGCGTAGAGGGGGGTAATTCACCCCTCCACTTT | TRBJ1-6 | 14 | TRBV9 | NA | NA
CASSPPGAPTYEQYF | TGTGCCAGCAGTCCTCCGGGAGCTCCAACTTACGAGCAGTACTTC | TRBJ2-7 | 15 | TRBV6-5 | NA | NA
CASSIFPGITNTEAFF | TGTGCCAGTAGTATTTTTCCAGGGATTACAAACACTGAAGCTTTCTTT | TRBJ1-1 | 16 | TRBV19 | NA | NA
CASSLGGLAGFYEQFF | TGTGCCAGCAGCTTGGGAGGCCTAGCGGGATTCTATGAGCAGTTCTTC | TRBJ2-1 | 16 | TRBV7-2 | TRBD2 | NA
CASSPISANSNYGYTF | TGTGCCAGCTCACCTATCTCGGCAAACTCTAACTATGGCTACACCTTC | TRBJ1-2 | 16 | TRBV18 | NA | NA
CATSRGQASSYNSPLHF | TGTGCCACCAGCAGAGGACAGGCTAGCTCCTATAATTCACCCCTCCACTTT | TRBJ1-6 | 17 | TRBV15 | NA | NA